This passage covers 19 T cell receptor beta chains from one sample sequenced in a study of blood T cell repertoires in COVID-19. The table came from immunoSEQ multiplex PCR; TCRdb's copy has only in-frame clones and leaves some out. In the table there are roughly 150,000 clones, 84% of which are singletons. Sequenced material: peripheral blood. These receptors came from a woman of 80 years or more with COVID-19, enrolled during active disease.

This chain uses TRBV7-2 with TRBJ2-5, with 10 bases lining up with TRBD1. Germline V gene lookup returns CDR1 SGHTA and CDR2 FQGNSA. V gave up 5 bases and J gave up 3 bases; unmatched junction bases: 3. The CDR3 consists of 14 residues. CDR3 nucleotide sequence: TGTGCCAGCAGCAAGGACAGGGGGGAAGAGACCCAGTACTTC. This encodes CASSKDRGEETQYF.

This rearrangement joins TRBV10-1 to TRBJ1-1, with D perhaps matching TRBD1 (5 bases). Germline V gives CDR1 WNHNN, CDR2 SYGVQD (reference sequence). The V end lost 5 bases, the J end lost 1 base, and 8 bases lay between the germline ends. CDR3 length: 13 residues. The CDR3 nucleotides read TGCGCCAGCAGTCAGGGATCGAACACTGAAGCTTTCTTT. This translates into CASSQGSNTEAFF.

The rearrangement uses TRBV28 and TRBJ2-7; 7 bases are shared with TRBD2. Trimming removed 2 bases from V and 4 bases from J; junction bases left unmatched: 5. This CDR3 spans 14 amino acids. Germline V gives CDR1 MDHEN, CDR2 SYDVKM. Here the CDR3 reads CASSLGISGYEQYF. The DNA of the CDR3 is TGTGCCAGCAGTTTAGGTATTAGCGGGTACGAGCAGTACTTC.

The chain recombines TRBV11-2 with TRBJ1-4, with D hard to call. Per the germline V gene, CDR1 is SGHAT and CDR2 is FQNNGV. V was pared by 5 bases and J by 7 bases, with 11 bases between. The CDR3 runs 13 residues. The CDR3 bases are TGTGCCAGCAGCCCGAGGGTCCGTGAAAAACTGTTTTTT. Translating gives CASSPRVREKLFF.

This clone was picked up a small number of times. The J gene is TRBJ1-4, the V gene TRBV7-9; 9 bases match TRBD1. The ends lost 5 bases at V and 7 bases at J; junction bases unmatched: 8. Germline-derived CDR1 and CDR2 are SEHNR and FQNEAQ (reference sequence). The CDR3 sequence is 15 residues long. CDR3 sequence reads: CASSTTGTGIEKLFF. The CDR3 nucleotides are TGTGCCAGCAGCACGACCGGGACAGGGATTGAAAAACTGTTTTTT. The full variable domain, its missing parts supplied by reference TRBV7-9 and TRBJ1-4, is DTGVSQNPRHKITKRGQNVTFRCDPISEHNRLYWYRQTLGQGPEFLTYFQNEAQLEKSRLLSDRFSAERPKGSFSTLEIQRTEQGDSAMYLCASSTTGTGIEKLFFGSGTQLSVL.

This sequence joins TRBV11-2 and TRBJ1-5; 8 bases line up with TRBD1. The ends lost 4 bases at V and 5 bases at J; junction bases unmatched: 1. Germline CDR1 is SGHAT and CDR2 is FQNNGV. The CDR3 length is 13 residues. Written as DNA, the CDR3 is TGTGCCAGCAGCTCGGGACAGGATCAGCCCCAGCATTTT. As protein: CASSSGQDQPQHF.

The rearrangement links TRBV7-2 to TRBJ2-5; D may be TRBD1 (6 bases). This CDR3 spans 15 amino acids. V was cut by 5 bases and J by 5 bases, with 18 bases left in between. The germline gives CDR1 SGHTA, CDR2 FQGNSA. The CDR3 DNA is TGTGCCAGCAGCCCCCATTGGACAGCCGTTGAGACCCAGTACTTC. Protein: CASSPHWTAVETQYF.

The chain couples TRBV10-2 to TRBJ1-1; D perhaps matches TRBD1 (5 bases). The length of the CDR3 is 13 residues. The germline V and J ends were trimmed by 5 bases and 9 bases, with 16 bases remaining between them. The germline CDR1 and CDR2 sequences are WSHSY and SAAADI. This chain's CDR3 is CASSPDSPSQAFF. In DNA form, the CDR3 reads TGCGCCAGCAGTCCCGACAGTCCCAGCCAAGCTTTCTTT.

The chain recombines TRBV23-1 with TRBJ1-1; D is unclear. TRBV23-1 is an open reading frame whose function is uncertain. Between the trimmed V and J ends, which lost 7 bases and 5 bases, there was a span of 11 bases. This CDR3 comprises 12 residues. In nucleotides, the CDR3 is TGCGCCAGCAAGGAGGGCGGGACTGAAGCTTTCTTT. As protein: CASKEGGTEAFF.

The chain joins TRBV4-1 to TRBJ2-2; 7 bases are shared with TRBD1. The CDR3 totals 15 residues. Germline-derived CDR1 and CDR2 are MGHRA and YSYEKL. V lost 4 bases, J lost 5 bases, and 7 bases stayed unmatched. This chain's CDR3 is CASSPDRVGTGELFF. For the CDR3, the DNA is TGCGCCAGCAGCCCCGACAGGGTTGGGACCGGGGAGCTGTTTTTT.

This clone was counted between two and nine times. This chain uses TRBV9 with TRBJ2-3; the D is unclear. V was pared by 3 bases and J by 0 bases, with 2 bases between. Germline V gives CDR1 SGDLS, CDR2 YYNGEE. The CDR3 spans 12 residues. The DNA of the CDR3 is TGTGCCAGCAGCGCTAGCACAGATACGCAGTATTTT. Translation: CASSASTDTQYF.

This chain uses TRBV21-1 with TRBJ2-1; the table calls TRBD1, which could not be checked here. TRBV21-1 is a recognized pseudogene. The length of the CDR3 is 15 residues. The CDR3 nucleotides read TGTGCCAGCAGCATATTTCAGGGGATCAACAATGAGCAGTTCTTC. Residues: CASSIFQGINNEQFF.

This clone showed up just once. The V gene is TRBV3-1 (or the pseudogene TRBV3-2), the J gene TRBJ1-1; D not certain. CDR3 length equals 11 residues. The V gene lost 5 bases and the J gene lost 5 bases, with 6 bases spanning the gap. In germline, CDR1 is LGHDT, CDR2 YNNKEL (reference sequence). CDR3 sequence (DNA): TGTGCCAGCAGCTTAGAAACTGAAGCTTTCTTT. Its translation is CASSLETEAFF.

The chain employs TRBV7-9 and TRBJ2-1; D perhaps matches TRBD1 (5 bases). The CDR3 has 14 amino acids. V lost 5 bases to trimming and J lost 5 bases, with 13 bases between them. CDR1 is SEHNR and CDR2 is FQNEAQ in the germline V gene (reference sequence). CDR3 in DNA: TGTGCCAGCAGCCGACAGCATTCCAACAATGAGCAGTTCTTC. This codes for CASSRQHSNNEQFF.

This clone was observed a single time. The chain uses TRBV6-5 and TRBJ1-2; D gene uncertain. The V gene's germline CDR1 is MNHEY and CDR2 SVGAGI. V gave up 6 bases and J gave up 1 base, with 6 bases separating them. This CDR3 has 12 residues. CDR3 bases: TGTGCCAGCAGGCGTTTTAACTATGGCTACACCTTC. Translation: CASRRFNYGYTF.

V and J are TRBV7-3 and TRBJ2-2; the D gene is possibly TRBD1 (5 bases). V was pared by 5 bases and J by 6 bases, with 16 bases between. The CDR3 consists of 15 residues. Germline V gene sequence: CDR1 SGHTA, CDR2 FQGTGA. The CDR3, as DNA: TGTGCCAGCAGCCGCGTAGGGGCGATTCCCGGGGAGCTGTTTTTT. It is translated as CASSRVGAIPGELFF.

This chain links TRBV5-1 with TRBJ2-2; the D gene is possibly TRBD1 (5 bases). The ends were cut back, 3 bases at V and 5 bases at J, with 17 bases in the middle. Looked up from germline, CDR1 is SGHRS and CDR2 is YFSETQ. The CDR3 consists of 16 residues. DNA of the CDR3: TGCGCCAGCAGCTCGCCTCAGGGAAGTCTAACCGGGGAGCTGTTTTTT. Its translation is CASSSPQGSLTGELFF.

This clone was found once. For the CDR3, the DNA is TGTGCCAGCACACAGACAGGGGCCAAAAACATTCAGTACTTC. Translated: CASTQTGAKNIQYF. The chain has TRBV5-5 and TRBJ2-4; 7 bases are a match to TRBD1. J was trimmed by 1 base and V by 6 bases; bases with no gene match: 4. The CDR3 totals 14 residues. CDR1 and CDR2 (germline): SGHKS, YYEKEE (reference sequence).

The genes are TRBV3-1 (or the pseudogene TRBV3-2) and TRBJ2-7, with 11 positions matching TRBD2. Germline CDR1 LGHDT, CDR2 YNNKEL (reference sequence). The CDR3 loop spans 18 amino acids. V gave up 4 bases and J gave up 0 bases; unmatched junction bases: 11. CDR3 coding DNA: TGTGCCAGCAGCCTTGCAATCTCCGGGACTAGCGGCTCCTACGAGCAGTACTTC. The encoded protein is CASSLAISGTSGSYEQYF.